Listed here is a single T cell receptor (beta chain). What it binds is unknown. Deletions cut 7 bases from V and 3 bases from J, with 15 bases between. The CDR3 length is 13 residues. Germline V lookup: CDR1 SQVTM, CDR2 ANQGSEA. Nominally healthy donors were sampled, though unrecorded immune exposures were likely. This entry comes from a study of cytomegalovirus exposure and HLA in healthy donors. Study observations and caveats: According to a later analysis, donors in an Asian-associated ancestry cluster reportedly had fewer N-insertions than the roughly 660-donor mean. The presence/absence work took it that sequencing depth was about the same across donors.

13 Jbeta primers and 60 Vbeta primers were used for the PCR. The data were produced by immunoSEQ multiplex PCR, yet TCRdb's version contains in-frame clones alone and is incomplete. The sample has about 130,000 clones, more than 80% seen once; the top ten hold 8.9%. The rearrangement joins TRBV29-1 to TRBJ1-2, with D perhaps matching TRBD1 (5 bases). The TCR was taken from a man under 40 in good health and CMV-seropositive. The sequenced sample was PBMCs. The CDR3 coding sequence is TGCAGCGCCCGAATGGGGGAGGACTATGGCTACACCTTC. It is translated as CSARMGEDYGYTF. Together with reference TRBV29-1 and TRBJ1-2, the CDR3 gives the full variable domain: SAVISQKPSRDICQRGTSLTIQCQVDSQVTMMFWYRQQPGQSLTLIATANQGSEATYESGFVIDKFPISRPNLTFSTLTVSNMSPEDSSIYLCSARMGEDYGYTFGSGTRLTVV.